This T cell receptor (beta chain) was profiled in a study of T cell changes during pregnancy in multiple sclerosis. TCRdb keeps only in-frame clones here, not all; method: immunoSEQ multiplex PCR. The sample records tens of thousands of clones, roughly 88% being singletons. Deletions cut 0 bases from V and 0 bases from J, with 9 bases between. The CDR3 loop spans 16 amino acids. From germline, CDR1 is MGHRA and CDR2 YSYEKL. Sequenced material: peripheral blood, taken in the third trimester of pregnancy. The receptor was derived from a female donor in good health, enrolled as a control in a pregnancy study. This rearrangement joins TRBV4-1 to TRBJ1-5; no definite D call. The CDR3 region has the DNA TGCGCCAGCAGCCAAGATGAGAGGGTTAGCAATCAGCCCCAGCATTTT. This codes for CASSQDERVSNQPQHF.